The 13 T cell receptor beta chains below were found in one sample sequenced in a study of OX40 agonist ivuxolimab in advanced cancers. Only in-frame clones appear in the TCRdb table, and some are missing; sequencing was by immunoSEQ multiplex PCR. The sample has about 69,000 clones, approximately 90% seen once. The starting material was CD4+ or CD8+ T cells sorted from blood, obtained in a trial of the OX40 agonist ivuxolimab. These receptors originate from an adult with an advanced solid tumor such as melanoma, head and neck, liver or kidney cancer.

The chain carries TRBV9 and TRBJ2-5; D remains ambiguous. Germline-derived CDR1 and CDR2 are SGDLS and YYNGEE. Trimming removed 4 bases at V and 5 bases at J, with 15 bases between. This CDR3 has 14 amino acids. DNA for the CDR3: TGTGCCAGCAGCCCAAACTGGGTTGGGGAGACCCAGTACTTC. The encoded protein is CASSPNWVGETQYF.

This sequence joins TRBV10-3 and TRBJ2-1; TRBD2 might be the D (5 bases). From germline, CDR1 is ENHRY and CDR2 SYGVKD. CDR3 length: 14 amino acids. Between the trimmed V and J ends, which lost 6 bases and 3 bases, there was a span of 12 bases. CDR3 sequence: CAISYSEVYNEQFF. In DNA form, the CDR3 reads TGTGCCATCAGCTATAGCGAGGTCTACAATGAGCAGTTCTTC.

The V gene is TRBV2, the J gene TRBJ2-1, with a tentative D call TRBD2 (6 bases). This CDR3 spans 15 amino acids. V lost 4 bases, J lost 0 bases, and 10 bases lay in between. Germline V gene lookup returns CDR1 SNHLY and CDR2 FYNNEI. In DNA form, the CDR3 reads TGTGCCAGCAGTGGGGACTTTAGCTCCTACAATGAGCAGTTCTTC. It specifies CASSGDFSSYNEQFF.

The J gene is TRBJ2-1, the V gene TRBV5-1, with D unclear. This CDR3 has 13 amino acids. Trimming took 1 base from V and 5 from J, leaving 7 bases between them. The germline V gene has CDR1 SGHRS and CDR2 YFSETQ. In DNA form, the CDR3 reads TGCGCCAGCAGCTTGTTGTTCGACAATGAGCAGTTCTTC. Protein product: CASSLLFDNEQFF.

V is TRBV15 and J is TRBJ2-3; 7 nucleotides agree with TRBD2. This CDR3 region has 18 residues. Germline CDR1 and CDR2: LNHNV and YYDKDF (reference sequence). J lost 3 bases, V lost 0 bases, and 12 bases had no gene match. The CDR3 loop reads CATSREKTSWYYTDTQYF. In DNA form, the CDR3 reads TGTGCCACCAGCAGAGAAAAGACTAGCTGGTACTATACAGATACGCAGTATTTT.

The chain links TRBV10-2 to TRBJ2-7; D tentatively fits TRBD1 or TRBD2 (5 bases each). V lost 7 bases, J lost 4 bases, and 17 bases lay in between. This CDR3 spans 14 amino acids. Looked up from germline, CDR1 is WSHSY and CDR2 is SAAADI. The CDR3 bases are TGCGCCAGCAACCGGGACGGCCTTGGGTACGAGCAGTACTTC. Its protein product is CASNRDGLGYEQYF.

This sequence joins TRBV5-6 and TRBJ2-3, with a possible D match to TRBD2 (6 bases). Germline CDR1 reads SGHDT; CDR2 reads YYEEEE. V was trimmed by 0 bases and J by 4 bases, leaving 9 bases between them. The CDR3 sequence is 14 residues long. The CDR3 protein is CASSLVGGADTQYF. In nucleotides, the CDR3 is TGTGCCAGCAGCTTGGTCGGGGGTGCAGATACGCAGTATTTT.

This CDR3 reads CASSLDPRPDSREQYF. The CDR3 DNA reads as TGTGCCAGCAGCTTAGATCCGAGGCCAGACTCAAGGGAGCAGTACTTC. The V call is TRBV7-9, the J call TRBJ2-7; D is undetermined. V was pared by 1 base and J by 7 bases, with 20 bases between. From germline, CDR1 is SEHNR and CDR2 FQNEAQ (reference sequence). The CDR3 covers 16 residues.

This chain connects TRBV11-1 to TRBJ2-1; the match to TRBD1 covers 10 bases. V shed 5 bases and J 3 bases; nucleotides not matched to a gene: 7. There are 16 residues in the CDR3. In germline, CDR1 is SGHAT, CDR2 FQDESV (reference sequence). CDR3 region: CASSKAGTGDYNEQFF. CDR3 sequence (DNA): TGTGCCAGCAGCAAAGCCGGGACAGGGGACTACAATGAGCAGTTCTTC.

The V gene is TRBV10-1, the J gene TRBJ2-2; D uncertain. Looked up from germline, CDR1 is WNHNN and CDR2 is SYGVQD (reference sequence). V was trimmed by 2 bases and J by 0 bases, leaving 13 bases between them. The CDR3 is made up of 17 amino acids. The CDR3 loop reads CASSEEVAPTNTGELFF. The DNA for the CDR3 is TGCGCCAGCAGTGAGGAGGTGGCCCCTACGAACACCGGGGAGCTGTTTTTT.

The table lists this clone with a few counts. J is TRBJ1-2 and V is TRBV19; perhaps TRBD1 as D (6 bases). Between the trimmed V and J ends, which lost 7 bases and 7 bases, there was a span of 19 bases. This CDR3 is built from 14 residues. Germline V CDR1 and CDR2: LNHDA, SQIVND (reference sequence). The CDR3 is CASTALGGGRGYTF. For the CDR3, the DNA is TGTGCCAGTACCGCCCTCGGGGGGGGCCGTGGCTACACCTTC.

The chain couples TRBV11-3 to TRBJ2-1, with 8 bases fitting TRBD2. The CDR3 totals 16 residues. V dropped 1 base and J dropped 6; count of bases not matched to a gene: 8. Germline V CDR1 and CDR2: SGHNT, YENEEA. The CDR3 spells CASSLGYGRAVNEQFF. CDR3 DNA: TGTGCCAGCAGCTTAGGTTACGGGAGGGCGGTCAATGAGCAGTTCTTC.

The chain has TRBV12-5 and TRBJ2-1; 9 bases agree with TRBD2. Germline V CDR1 and CDR2: LGHNT, FRNRAP. The trim removed 7 bases at V and 6 bases at J, leaving 10 bases unmatched. This CDR3 contains 15 residues. CDR3 sequence (DNA): TGTGCTAGTGCTATCAATAGCGGGAGCTTCAATGAGCAGTTCTTC. Its translation: CASAINSGSFNEQFF.